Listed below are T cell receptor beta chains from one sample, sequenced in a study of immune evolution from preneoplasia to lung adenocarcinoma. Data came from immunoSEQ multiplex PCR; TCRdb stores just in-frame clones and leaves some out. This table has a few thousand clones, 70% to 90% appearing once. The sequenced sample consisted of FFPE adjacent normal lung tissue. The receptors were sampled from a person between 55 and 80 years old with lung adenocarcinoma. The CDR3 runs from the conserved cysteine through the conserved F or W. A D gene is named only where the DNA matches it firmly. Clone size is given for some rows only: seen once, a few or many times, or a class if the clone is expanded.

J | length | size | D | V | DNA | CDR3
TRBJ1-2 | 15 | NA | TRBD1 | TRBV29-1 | TGCAGCTCTGAACTGTTTGACGACAGGGAGTCTCGGTACACCTTC | CSSELFDDRESRYTF
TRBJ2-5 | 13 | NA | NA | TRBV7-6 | TGTGCCAGCAGCTTACGTACGGGAGAGACCCAGTACTTC | CASSLRTGETQYF
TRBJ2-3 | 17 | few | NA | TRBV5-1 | TGCGCCAGCAGCTTGATGGGCGGGGCCCCTAGCACAGATACGCAGTATTTT | CASSLMGGAPSTDTQYF
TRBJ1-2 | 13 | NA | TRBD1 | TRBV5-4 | TGTGCCAGCAGAGTTGACAGGGGTAGGCTCTACACCTTC | CASRVDRGRLYTF
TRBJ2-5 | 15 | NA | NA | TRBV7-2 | TGTGCCAGCAGCTTAGGTCAGACGAGTGGGGAGACCCAGTACTTC | CASSLGQTSGETQYF
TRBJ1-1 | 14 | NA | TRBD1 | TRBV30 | TGTGCCTGGAGTAGGACAGGGGATCGCACTGAAGCTTTCTTT | CAWSRTGDRTEAFF
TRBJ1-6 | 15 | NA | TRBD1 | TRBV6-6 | TGTGCCAGCAGTCCTCGGACAGGCCGTGATTCACCCCTCCACTTT | CASSPRTGRDSPLHF
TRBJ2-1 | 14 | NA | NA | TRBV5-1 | TGCGCCAGCAGCTTGGTTCCCAGCTACAATGAGCAGTTCTTC | CASSLVPSYNEQFF
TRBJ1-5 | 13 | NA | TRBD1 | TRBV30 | TGTGCCTGGAGGGGACAGGGCAATCAGCCCCAGCATTTT | CAWRGQGNQPQHF
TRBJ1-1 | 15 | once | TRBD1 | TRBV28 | TGTGCCAGCAGTTGGAGGGGACAGGCGAACACTGAAGCTTTCTTT | CASSWRGQANTEAFF
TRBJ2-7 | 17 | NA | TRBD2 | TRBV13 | TGTGCCAGCAGCCACGGGACTAGCGGGTACGGATTGGACGAGCAGTACTTC | CASSHGTSGYGLDEQYF
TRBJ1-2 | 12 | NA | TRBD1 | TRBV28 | TGTGCCAGCAGCCTTCAGGTCCAGGGGGGCACCTTC | CASSLQVQGGTF
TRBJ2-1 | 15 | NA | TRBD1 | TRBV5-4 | TGTGCCAGCAGCCCCGGGACAGGGGCCTCCTTTGAGCAGTTCTTC | CASSPGTGASFEQFF
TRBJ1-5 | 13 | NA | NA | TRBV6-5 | TGTGCCAGCAGTTACGCCGGTAATCAGCCCCAGCATTTT | CASSYAGNQPQHF
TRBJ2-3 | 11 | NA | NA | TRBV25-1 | TGTGCCAGCTCACGGACAGATACGCAGTATTTT | CASSRTDTQYF
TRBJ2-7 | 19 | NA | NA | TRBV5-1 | TGCGCCAGCAGCTTCAATACGGGCGGCAGGGTAAAGGTCTTTTACGAGCAGTACTTC | CASSFNTGGRVKVFYEQYF
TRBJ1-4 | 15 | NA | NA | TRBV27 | TGTGCCAGCAGTTTAGGACCCTTCAGAAATGAAAAACTGTTTTTT | CASSLGPFRNEKLFF
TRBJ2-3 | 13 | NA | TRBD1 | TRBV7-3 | TGTGTCAGCAGCATAGGGGGCGCAGATACGCAGTATTTT | CVSSIGGADTQYF
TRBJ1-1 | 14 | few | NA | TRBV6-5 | TGTGCCAGCAGTTATGGAGGGACTAACACTGAAGCTTTCTTT | CASSYGGTNTEAFF
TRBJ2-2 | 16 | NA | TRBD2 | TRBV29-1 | TGCAGCGTGGAAAGGACTAGCGGAACGAACACCGGGGAGCTGTTTTTT | CSVERTSGTNTGELFF
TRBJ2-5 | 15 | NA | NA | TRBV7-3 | TGTGCCAGCAGCTTAGGCTTATCCCGAGGAGAGGCCCAGTACTTC | CASSLGLSRGEAQYF
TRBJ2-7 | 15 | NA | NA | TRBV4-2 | TGTGCCAGCAGCCAAGAGAGCCACAGGGTCTACGAGCAGTACTTC | CASSQESHRVYEQYF
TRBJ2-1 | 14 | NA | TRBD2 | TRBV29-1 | TGCAGCGTTGTACTAGCGCTTTCCTACAATGAGCAGTTCTTC | CSVVLALSYNEQFF
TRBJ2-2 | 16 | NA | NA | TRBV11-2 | TGTGCCAGCAGCTTCCCACGGGCAGGTGACACCGGGGAGCTGTTTTTT | CASSFPRAGDTGELFF
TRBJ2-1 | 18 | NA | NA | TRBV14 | TGTGCCAGCAGCCAAGCATGGGGTTTTTCGGAAGCCTACAATGAGCAGTTCTTC | CASSQAWGFSEAYNEQFF
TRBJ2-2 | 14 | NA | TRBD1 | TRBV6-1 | TGTGCCAGCAGACCGACAGGGGACACCGGGGAGCTGTTTTTT | CASRPTGDTGELFF
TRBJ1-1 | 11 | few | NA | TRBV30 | TGTGCCTGGGATACAGGCGCTGAAGCTTTCTTT | CAWDTGAEAFF
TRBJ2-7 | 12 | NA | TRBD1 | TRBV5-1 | TGCGCCAGCAGGTTGGACAGGGACGAGCAGTACTTC | CASRLDRDEQYF
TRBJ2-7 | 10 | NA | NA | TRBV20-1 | TGCAGTGCTGGTCTCCGGGAGCAGTACTTC | CSAGLREQYF
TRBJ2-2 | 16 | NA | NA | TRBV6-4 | TGTGCCAGCAGTGACTCGTCGGGGGGCCCCACCGGGGAGCTGTTTTTT | CASSDSSGGPTGELFF
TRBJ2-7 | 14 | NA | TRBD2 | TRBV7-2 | TGTGCCAGCAGCTTAGGCCCCGGGGGGGGAGAGCAGTACTTC | CASSLGPGGGEQYF
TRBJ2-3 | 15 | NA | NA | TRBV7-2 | TGTGCCAGCAGCCTGGGGTACACTAGCACAGATACGCAGTATTTT | CASSLGYTSTDTQYF
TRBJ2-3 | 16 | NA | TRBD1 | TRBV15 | TGTGCCACCAGCAGGGAGAGGACAGGGGCGACAGATACGCAGTATTTT | CATSRERTGATDTQYF
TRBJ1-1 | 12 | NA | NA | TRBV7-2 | TGTGCCAGCAGCTCCGGGTTCGGGGGAGCTTTCTTT | CASSSGFGGAFF
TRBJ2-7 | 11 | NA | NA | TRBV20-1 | TGCAGTGCTGTAAGCTCCTACGAGCAGTACTTC | CSAVSSYEQYF
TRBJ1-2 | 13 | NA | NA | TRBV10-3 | TGTGCCATCAGTGAGGGAGCTAACTATGGCTACACCTTC | CAISEGANYGYTF
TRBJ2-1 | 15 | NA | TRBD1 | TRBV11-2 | TGTGCCAGCAGCTTAGATGGGACAGGGGGCCATGAGCAGTTCTTC | CASSLDGTGGHEQFF
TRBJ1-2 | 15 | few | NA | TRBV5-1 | TGCGCCAGCAGCTTCGGGACATATACGAACTCTGGCTACACCTTC | CASSFGTYTNSGYTF
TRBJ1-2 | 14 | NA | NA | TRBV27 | TGTGCCAGCACCCCGTCCGGGCAGCTCTATGGCTACACCTTC | CASTPSGQLYGYTF
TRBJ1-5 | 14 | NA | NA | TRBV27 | TGTGCCAGCAGTTTAGGGACCTCGGGACAGCCCCAGCATTTT | CASSLGTSGQPQHF
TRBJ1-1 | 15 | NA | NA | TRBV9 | TGTGCCAGCAGCCCAAGATTAGGGCTGAACACTGAAGCTTTCTTT | CASSPRLGLNTEAFF
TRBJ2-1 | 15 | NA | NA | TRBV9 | TGTGCCAGCAGCGTAGGACTAGTAAGCGGCAATGAGCAGTTCTTC | CASSVGLVSGNEQFF
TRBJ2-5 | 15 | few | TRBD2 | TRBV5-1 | TGCGCCAGCAGGGCCTATACTAGCGGGGGAGAGACCCAGTACTTC | CASRAYTSGGETQYF
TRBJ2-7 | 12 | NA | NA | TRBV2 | TGTGCCAGCAGGGCAGGGGTGGACGAGCAGTACTTC | CASRAGVDEQYF
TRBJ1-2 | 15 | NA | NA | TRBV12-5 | TGTGCTAGTGGTTTGTATCAACCAGCCAGCTATGGCTACACCTTC | CASGLYQPASYGYTF
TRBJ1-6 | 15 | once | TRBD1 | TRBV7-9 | TGTGCTAGCAGCTTAGACAGGGAATATAATTCACCCCTCCACTTT | CASSLDREYNSPLHF
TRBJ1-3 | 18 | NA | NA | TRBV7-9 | TGTGCCAGCAGCTTAGCGTTGGGTTGGTCAGCCTCTGGAAACACCATATATTTT | CASSLALGWSASGNTIYF
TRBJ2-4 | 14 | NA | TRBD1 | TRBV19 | TGTGCCAGTAGTATTGGGCAGGGGGTGGGCATTCAGTACTTC | CASSIGQGVGIQYF